This is a list of T cell receptor beta chains from one sample in a study of cytomegalovirus exposure and HLA in healthy donors. Assay: immunoSEQ multiplex PCR; the TCRdb copy retains only in-frame clones and omits some. Of some 110,000 clones listed, roughly a tenth are singletons. Sequencing input: PBMCs. Receptors were obtained from a man aged 35 to 55 in good health and CMV-seropositive. CDR3s include the opening cysteine and the closing phenylalanine or tryptophan. The order of the fields is clone size, V gene, D gene, J gene, CDR3 protein, CDR3 DNA. The D gene is left open where the match is weak. Size values are once, few and many counts, or a class for expanded clones, and some rows have none.

clone size: -
V gene: TRBV15
D gene: -
J gene: TRBJ2-7
CDR3 protein: CATSRARDYEQYF
CDR3 DNA: TGTGCCACCAGCAGAGCGAGGGACTACGAGCAGTACTTC

clone size: -
V gene: TRBV5-1
D gene: TRBD2
J gene: TRBJ2-1
CDR3 protein: CASSLDAAGLAGGPVF
CDR3 DNA: TGCGCCAGCAGCTTGGACGCCGCGGGACTAGCGGGAGGGCCAGTCTTC

clone size: few
V gene: TRBV19
D gene: TRBD1
J gene: TRBJ2-7
CDR3 protein: CASSILGTGPYEQYF
CDR3 DNA: TGTGCCAGTAGTATACTAGGGACAGGACCCTACGAGCAGTACTTC

clone size: few
V gene: TRBV7-9
D gene: -
J gene: TRBJ2-7
CDR3 protein: CASRSGTSYEQYF
CDR3 DNA: TGTGCCAGCAGATCTGGGACATCATACGAGCAGTACTTC

clone size: -
V gene: TRBV5-4
D gene: TRBD1
J gene: TRBJ1-1
CDR3 protein: CASSPTGTGLFF
CDR3 DNA: TGTGCCAGCAGCCCGACAGGGACCGGTCTTTTCTTT

clone size: few
V gene: TRBV4-2
D gene: TRBD2
J gene: TRBJ2-7
CDR3 protein: CASSQDRASGRNEQYF
CDR3 DNA: TGTGCCAGCAGCCAAGATAGGGCCAGCGGGAGAAACGAGCAGTACTTC

clone size: few
V gene: TRBV30
D gene: -
J gene: TRBJ2-5
CDR3 protein: CAWSVGGALEAQYF
CDR3 DNA: TGTGCCTGGAGTGTAGGAGGGGCTCTAGAGGCCCAGTACTTC

clone size: few
V gene: TRBV30
D gene: -
J gene: TRBJ1-1
CDR3 protein: CAWKAPRGEAFF
CDR3 DNA: TGTGCCTGGAAAGCTCCAAGGGGTGAAGCTTTCTTT

clone size: few
V gene: TRBV5-5
D gene: -
J gene: TRBJ1-5
CDR3 protein: CASSPFWSDGNQPQHF
CDR3 DNA: TGTGCCAGCAGCCCTTTCTGGAGCGACGGAAATCAGCCCCAGCATTTT

clone size: once
V gene: TRBV27
D gene: -
J gene: TRBJ1-3
CDR3 protein: CASSSAGGGGGNTIYF
CDR3 DNA: TGTGCCAGCAGTTCAGCTGGGGGGGGAGGTGGAAACACCATATATTTT

clone size: few
V gene: TRBV18
D gene: -
J gene: TRBJ1-1
CDR3 protein: CASSQRELEAFF
CDR3 DNA: TGTGCCAGCTCACAACGGGAACTTGAAGCTTTCTTT

clone size: -
V gene: TRBV12-5
D gene: -
J gene: TRBJ1-2
CDR3 protein: CASGTTGNYGYTF
CDR3 DNA: TGTGCTAGTGGGACAACAGGAAACTATGGCTACACCTTC

clone size: -
V gene: TRBV7-9
D gene: TRBD2
J gene: TRBJ2-7
CDR3 protein: CASSPRLAGVNEQYF
CDR3 DNA: TGTGCCAGCAGCCCCCGCTTAGCGGGAGTTAACGAGCAGTACTTC

clone size: -
V gene: TRBV28
D gene: -
J gene: TRBJ1-1
CDR3 protein: CASSLYRAYTEAFF
CDR3 DNA: TGTGCCAGCAGTTTATACAGGGCTTACACTGAAGCTTTCTTT

clone size: few
V gene: TRBV6-6
D gene: -
J gene: TRBJ2-5
CDR3 protein: CASSPLGEETQYF
CDR3 DNA: TGTGCCAGCAGCCCCTTAGGGGAAGAGACCCAGTACTTC

clone size: few
V gene: TRBV5-1
D gene: TRBD2
J gene: TRBJ2-7
CDR3 protein: CASSLGIAGVSSYEQYF
CDR3 DNA: TGCGCCAGCAGCCTCGGGATAGCGGGGGTAAGCTCCTACGAGCAGTACTTC